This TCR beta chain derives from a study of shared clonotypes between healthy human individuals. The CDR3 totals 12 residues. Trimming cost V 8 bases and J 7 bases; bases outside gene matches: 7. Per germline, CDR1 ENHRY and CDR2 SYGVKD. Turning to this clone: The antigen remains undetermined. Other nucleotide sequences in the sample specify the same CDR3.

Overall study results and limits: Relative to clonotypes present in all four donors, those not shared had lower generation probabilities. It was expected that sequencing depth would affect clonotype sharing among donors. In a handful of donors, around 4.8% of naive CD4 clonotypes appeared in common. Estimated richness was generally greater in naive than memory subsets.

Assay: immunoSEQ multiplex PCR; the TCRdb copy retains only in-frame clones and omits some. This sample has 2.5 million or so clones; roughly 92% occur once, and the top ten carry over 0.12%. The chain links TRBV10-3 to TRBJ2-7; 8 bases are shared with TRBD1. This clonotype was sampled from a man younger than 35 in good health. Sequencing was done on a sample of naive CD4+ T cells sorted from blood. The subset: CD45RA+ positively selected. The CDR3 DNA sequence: TGTGCCATCTCTGACAGGGGTGGGGAGCAGTACTTC. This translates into CAISDRGGEQYF.